These 22 T cell receptor beta chains were all obtained from the same sample, sequenced in a study of T-cell memory formation after mild COVID-19. TCRdb re-called the 5' RACE reads with MiXCR, one entry per CDR3 protein. The sample lists about 280,000 distinct CDR3 sequences; 8.2% were seen once. The sequencing sample was made of PBMCs or a T cell subset sorted from them (not recorded which). The source of these receptors is a man younger than 35 who had mild COVID-19 (a few samples of this study predate the infection). Cell type and time point are not known.

This clonotype was detected a few times. The chain recombines TRBV4-3 with TRBJ1-1, with 9 bases fitting TRBD1. The CDR3 loop spans 13 amino acids. Germline V gene lookup returns CDR1 LGHNA and CDR2 YSLEER. V lost 5 bases to trimming and J lost 7 bases; unmatched junction nucleotides: 5. CDR3 sequence reads: CASSYTGGGEAFF. Here the CDR3 DNA reads TGCGCCAGCAGCTACACAGGGGGCGGTGAAGCTTTCTTT.

This clonotype turned up a few times. The chain is built from TRBV15 and TRBJ2-4, with 13 bases lining up with TRBD2. CDR3 length equals 17 residues. Per the germline V gene, CDR1 is LNHNV and CDR2 is YYDKDF (reference sequence). V lost 5 bases and J lost 1; bases outside the gene matches: 5. The DNA for the CDR3 is TGTGCCACCAGCGACGGGACTAGCGGGGTGGCCAAAAACATTCAGTACTTC. Translating it yields CATSDGTSGVAKNIQYF.

The CDR3 spells CASSYSQTYEQYF. In DNA form, the CDR3 reads TGTGCCAGCAGTTACTCCCAGACCTACGAGCAGTACTTC. This chain connects TRBV6-2 or TRBV6-3 to TRBJ2-7; unclear D gene. CDR3 size: 13 residues. The V end was cut by 0 bases, the J end by 2 bases, with 5 bases between. In germline, CDR1 is MNHEY, CDR2 SVGEGT.

The chain combines TRBV4-3 with TRBJ2-3; unclear D gene. The CDR3 is 14 amino acids. Germline-derived CDR1 and CDR2 are LGHNA and YSLEER. The V gene lost 3 bases and the J gene lost 2 bases, with 9 bases spanning the gap. Written as DNA, the CDR3 is TGCGCCAGCAGCCAGGGCCCGATCACAGATACGCAGTATTTT. It codes for CASSQGPITDTQYF.

Only a few counts were recorded for this clonotype. The V call is TRBV5-1, the J call TRBJ2-5; the D gene could be TRBD1 or TRBD2 (6 bases each). The germline gives CDR1 SGHRS, CDR2 YFSETQ. V was clipped by 2 bases and J by 5 bases, with 13 bases between them. This CDR3 is built from 14 residues. DNA for the CDR3: TGCGCCAGCAGCTTTCGGGGGCCGGAGGAGACCCAGTACTTC. It yields the protein CASSFRGPEETQYF. Together with reference TRBV5-1 and TRBJ2-5, the CDR3 gives the full variable domain: KAGVTQTPRYLIKTRGQQVTLSCSPISGHRSVSWYQQTPGQGLQFLFEYFSETQRNKGNFPGRFSGRQFSNSRSEMNVSTLELGDSALYLCASSFRGPEETQYFGPGTRLLVL.

Many counts were recorded for this clonotype. This chain uses TRBV7-2 with TRBJ2-1, with D possibly matching TRBD2 (6 bases). V gave up 1 base and J gave up 5 bases, with 18 bases separating them. Germline CDR1 SGHTA, CDR2 FQGNSA. This CDR3 has 17 residues. The CDR3 region has the DNA TGTGCCAGCAGCTTAGATTCGTCGGGTTCGGGGGACAATGAGCAGTTCTTC. Protein product: CASSLDSSGSGDNEQFF.

This clonotype was counted at least ten times. The chain carries TRBV29-1 and TRBJ2-3, with 8 bases fitting TRBD2. V lost 4 bases, J lost 5 bases, and 11 bases stayed unmatched. The germline V gene encodes CDR1 SQVTM and CDR2 ANQGSEA. This CDR3 is 15 amino acids long. The CDR3 nucleotides are TGCAGCGTTGCCGGGGGGGGCCAGGGTATAGATACGCAGTATTTT. It specifies CSVAGGGQGIDTQYF.

The sample holds a few counts of this clonotype. The genes are TRBV12-3 or TRBV12-4 and TRBJ2-4, with D perhaps TRBD2 (6 bases). Trimming took 2 bases from V and 15 from J, leaving 14 bases between them. The CDR3 runs 12 residues. The CDR3 here is CASSLSRGAGYF. CDR3 coding DNA: TGTGCCAGCAGTTTAAGTCGGGGAGCGGGGTACTTC.

The chain joins TRBV7-3 to TRBJ2-1, with D maybe TRBD1 (6 bases). V gave up 5 bases and J gave up 9 bases, with 14 bases separating them. Germline loops: CDR1 SGHTA, CDR2 FQGTGA. The CDR3 runs 13 residues. The CDR3 sequence is CASSGRGKGEQFF. The CDR3 nucleotides are TGTGCCAGCAGCGGCAGGGGTAAGGGTGAGCAGTTCTTC.

The gene calls are TRBV5-1 and TRBJ2-2; 8 nucleotides align to TRBD2. The CDR3 runs to 15 residues. Trimming removed 4 bases from V and 6 bases from J; junction bases left unmatched: 8. The germline V gene encodes CDR1 SGHRS and CDR2 YFSETQ. In DNA form, the CDR3 reads TGCGCCAGCAGCGCACGGGGGGGGCCCGCCGGGGAGCTGTTTTTT. This translates into CASSARGGPAGELFF.

This clonotype was detected only a few times. J is TRBJ2-3 and V is TRBV28, with 8 nucleotides matching TRBD1. V trimming: 6 bases; J trimming: 3 bases; junction bases outside the gene matches: 2. The CDR3 runs to 13 residues. Germline CDR1 MDHEN, CDR2 SYDVKM. The CDR3 here is CASRRTGTDTQYF. The CDR3 DNA reads TGTGCCAGCAGGAGGACAGGGACAGATACGCAGTATTTT.

This clonotype has just a few counts. The rearrangement joins TRBV4-2 to TRBJ1-3, with D unclear. Germline V gene sequence: CDR1 LGHNA, CDR2 YNFKEQ. The CDR3 is 16 residues long. V shed 1 base and J shed 0 bases, with 10 bases lying between them. The CDR3 DNA is TGTGCCAGCAGCCAAGGTGTGAGTCTCTCTGGAAACACCATATATTTT. This encodes CASSQGVSLSGNTIYF.

This sequence joins TRBV5-1 and TRBJ2-3, with 8 bases fitting TRBD2. CDR3 length: 15 amino acids. Unmatched junction bases numbered 6, after V lost 1 base and J lost 5 bases. CDR1 and CDR2 from the germline V gene are SGHRS and YFSETQ. In DNA form, the CDR3 reads TGCGCCAGCAGCTTGACAGCGGGGGAAGGAGATACGCAGTATTTT. Translating gives CASSLTAGEGDTQYF.

The V and J genes are TRBV7-3 and TRBJ2-5; D tentatively fits TRBD1 or TRBD2 (5 bases each). The V and J ends lost 1 base and 4 bases respectively, with 13 bases between them. The germline gives CDR1 SGHTA, CDR2 FQGTGA. The CDR3 totals 15 residues. The CDR3 DNA sequence: TGTGCCAGCAGCTTAAGGGGGACGGGGATAGAGACCCAGTACTTC. It specifies CASSLRGTGIETQYF.

The table lists this clonotype with a few counts. The rearrangement links TRBV5-5 to TRBJ1-1; 7 nucleotides match TRBD1. The germline V gene has CDR1 SGHKS and CDR2 YYEKEE (reference sequence). The ends lost 0 bases at V and 3 bases at J; junction bases unmatched: 5. CDR3 length equals 15 residues. The DNA of the CDR3 is TGTGCCAGCAGCTTGGAGGGGGCAGGGTACACTGAAGCTTTCTTT. Translation: CASSLEGAGYTEAFF.

In its sample, this clonotype was seen a few times. This chain uses TRBV5-1 with TRBJ2-2; 14 bases are shared with TRBD2. With 4 bases clipped from V and 4 bases from J, the junction kept 6 bases outside the gene matches. The CDR3 is made up of 17 amino acids. In germline, CDR1 is SGHRS, CDR2 YFSETQ. In DNA form, the CDR3 reads TGCGCCAGCAGCCCAAGACTAGCGGGGGGGCGCACCGGGGAGCTGTTTTTT. It yields the protein CASSPRLAGGRTGELFF. Complete variable domain (other parts from reference TRBV5-1 and TRBJ2-2): KAGVTQTPRYLIKTRGQQVTLSCSPISGHRSVSWYQQTPGQGLQFLFEYFSETQRNKGNFPGRFSGRQFSNSRSEMNVSTLELGDSALYLCASSPRLAGGRTGELFFGEGSRLTVL.

This clonotype was counted a few times. This chain uses TRBV20-1 with TRBJ2-7; no reliable D call. The CDR3 is 14 residues long. V lost 1 base and J 1 base, leaving 11 bases between the germline ends. From germline, CDR1 is DFQATT and CDR2 SNEGSKA (reference sequence). The CDR3 here is CSARGPRISYEQYF. CDR3 DNA sequence: TGCAGTGCTAGAGGGCCGCGTATTTCCTACGAGCAGTACTTC.

This clonotype was counted between two and nine times. The chain carries TRBV7-9 and TRBJ2-7; D is possibly TRBD1 (7 bases). This CDR3 contains 15 residues. V was cut by 1 base and J by 4 bases, with 14 bases left in between. Per the germline V gene, CDR1 is SEHNR and CDR2 is FQNEAQ (reference sequence). CDR3 nucleotide sequence: TGTGCCAGCAGCTTAGACAGGGGAGGCCCGTACGAGCAGTACTTC. As protein: CASSLDRGGPYEQYF.

The V and J genes are TRBV7-9 and TRBJ2-5; possibly TRBD2 for D (5 bases). V dropped 5 bases and J dropped 5 bases, with 18 bases sitting between them. This CDR3 has 15 amino acids. CDR1 SEHNR and CDR2 FQNEAQ come from the germline V gene (reference sequence). The CDR3 spells CASSTGIRRAETQYF. The CDR3 DNA follows: TGTGCCAGCAGCACCGGGATAAGAAGGGCCGAGACCCAGTACTTC.

This sequence joins TRBV4-2 and TRBJ2-1; TRBD1 aligns across 8 bases. This CDR3 contains 17 residues. Germline lookup yields CDR1 LGHNA and CDR2 YNFKEQ. The J segment lost 3 bases and the V segment lost 1 base, leaving 8 bases of the junction unmatched. CDR3: CASSQGAQGGDYNEQFF. CDR3 DNA: TGTGCCAGCAGCCAAGGGGCACAGGGGGGAGACTACAATGAGCAGTTCTTC.

The chain has TRBV20-1 and TRBJ1-1, with a tentative D call TRBD1 (6 bases). V lost 1 base to trimming and J lost 0 bases, with 15 bases between them. Germline CDR1 reads DFQATT; CDR2 reads SNEGSKA (reference sequence). This CDR3 has 16 residues. The CDR3 coding sequence is TGCAGTGCTAGAGTAAGTAGGGGGACCATGAACACTGAAGCTTTCTTT. As protein: CSARVSRGTMNTEAFF.

This clonotype has only a few counts. The chain carries TRBV5-6 and TRBJ2-6; D is possibly TRBD1 (6 bases). The V gene lost 3 bases and the J gene lost 4 bases, with 14 bases spanning the gap. The V gene's germline CDR1 is SGHDT and CDR2 YYEEEE. CDR3 length: 16 amino acids. The CDR3 sequence is CASSSRTVLGANVLTF. The DNA for the CDR3 is TGTGCCAGCAGCTCGCGGACAGTTCTGGGGGCCAACGTCCTGACTTTC.